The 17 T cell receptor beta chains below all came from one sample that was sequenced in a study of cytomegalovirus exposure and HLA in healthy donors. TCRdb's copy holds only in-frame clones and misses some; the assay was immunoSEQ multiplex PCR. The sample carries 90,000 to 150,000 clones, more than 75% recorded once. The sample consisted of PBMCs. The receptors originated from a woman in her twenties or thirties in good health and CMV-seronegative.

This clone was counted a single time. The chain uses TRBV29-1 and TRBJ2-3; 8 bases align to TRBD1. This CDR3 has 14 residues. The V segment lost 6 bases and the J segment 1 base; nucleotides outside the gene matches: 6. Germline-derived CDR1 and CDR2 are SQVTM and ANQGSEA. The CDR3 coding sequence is TGCAGCGTAGCTGACAGGGGACGCACAGATACGCAGTATTTT. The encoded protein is CSVADRGRTDTQYF.

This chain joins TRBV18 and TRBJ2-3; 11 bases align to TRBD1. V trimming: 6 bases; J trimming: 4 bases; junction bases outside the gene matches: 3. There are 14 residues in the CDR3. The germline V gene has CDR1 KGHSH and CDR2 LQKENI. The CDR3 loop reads CASSAGQGADTQYF. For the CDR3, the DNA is TGTGCCAGCTCCGCGGGACAGGGGGCAGATACGCAGTATTTT.

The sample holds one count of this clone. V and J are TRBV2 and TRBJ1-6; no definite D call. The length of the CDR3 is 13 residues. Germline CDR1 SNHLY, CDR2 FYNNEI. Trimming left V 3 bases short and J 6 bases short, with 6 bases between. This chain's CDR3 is CASSDSLNSPLHF. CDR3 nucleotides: TGTGCCAGCAGTGACTCCCTTAATTCACCCCTCCACTTT.

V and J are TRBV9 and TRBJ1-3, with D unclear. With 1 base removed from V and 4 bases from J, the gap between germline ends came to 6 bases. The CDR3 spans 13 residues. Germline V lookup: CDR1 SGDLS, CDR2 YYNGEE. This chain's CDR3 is CASSVPGGNTIYF. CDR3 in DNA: TGTGCCAGCAGCGTACCAGGCGGAAACACCATATATTTT.

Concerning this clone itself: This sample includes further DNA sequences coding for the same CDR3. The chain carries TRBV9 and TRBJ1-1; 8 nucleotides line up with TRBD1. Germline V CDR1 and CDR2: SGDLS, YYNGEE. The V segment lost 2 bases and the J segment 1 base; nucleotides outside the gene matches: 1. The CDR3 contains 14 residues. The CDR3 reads CASSVDRGNTEAFF. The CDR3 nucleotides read TGTGCCAGCAGCGTCGACAGGGGGAACACTGAAGCTTTCTTT.

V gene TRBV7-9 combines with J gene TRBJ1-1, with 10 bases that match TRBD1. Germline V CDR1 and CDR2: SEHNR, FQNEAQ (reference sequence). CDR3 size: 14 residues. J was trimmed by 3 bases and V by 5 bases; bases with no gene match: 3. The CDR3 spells CASSPTGGYTEAFF. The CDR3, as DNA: TGTGCCAGCAGCCCGACAGGGGGCTACACTGAAGCTTTCTTT.

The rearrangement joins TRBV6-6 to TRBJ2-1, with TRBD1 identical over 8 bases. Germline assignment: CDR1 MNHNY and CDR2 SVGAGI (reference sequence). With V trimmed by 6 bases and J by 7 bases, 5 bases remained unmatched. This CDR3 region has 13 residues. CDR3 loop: CASSRTGMNEQFF. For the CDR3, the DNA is TGTGCCAGCAGCCGGACAGGGATGAATGAGCAGTTCTTC.

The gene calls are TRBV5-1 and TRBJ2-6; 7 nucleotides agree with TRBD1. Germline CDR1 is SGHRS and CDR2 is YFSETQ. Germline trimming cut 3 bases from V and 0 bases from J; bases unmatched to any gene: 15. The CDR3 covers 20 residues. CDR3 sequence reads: CASSWPYGQDLISGANVLTF. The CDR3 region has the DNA TGCGCCAGCAGCTGGCCCTACGGACAGGACCTCATCTCTGGGGCCAACGTCCTGACTTTC.

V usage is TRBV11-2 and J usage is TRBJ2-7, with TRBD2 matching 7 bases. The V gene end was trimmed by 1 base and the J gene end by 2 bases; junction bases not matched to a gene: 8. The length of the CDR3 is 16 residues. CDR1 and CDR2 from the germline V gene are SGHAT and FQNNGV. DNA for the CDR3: TGTGCCAGCAGCTTAGGGGCTGGCGGGGGAACCTACGAGCAGTACTTC. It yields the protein CASSLGAGGGTYEQYF.

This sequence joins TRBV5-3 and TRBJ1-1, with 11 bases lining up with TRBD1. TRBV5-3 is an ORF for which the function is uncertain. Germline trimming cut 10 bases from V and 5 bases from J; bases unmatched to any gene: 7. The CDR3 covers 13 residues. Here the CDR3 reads CAARTGGRTEAFF. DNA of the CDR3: TGTGCCGCTCGGACAGGGGGCCGTACTGAAGCTTTCTTT.

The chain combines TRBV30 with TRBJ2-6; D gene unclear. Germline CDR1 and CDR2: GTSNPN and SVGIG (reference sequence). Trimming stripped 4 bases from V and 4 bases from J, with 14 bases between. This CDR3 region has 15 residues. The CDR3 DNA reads TGTGCCTGGACCCGGCGGCACCAAGGGGCCAACGTCCTGACTTTC. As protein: CAWTRRHQGANVLTF.

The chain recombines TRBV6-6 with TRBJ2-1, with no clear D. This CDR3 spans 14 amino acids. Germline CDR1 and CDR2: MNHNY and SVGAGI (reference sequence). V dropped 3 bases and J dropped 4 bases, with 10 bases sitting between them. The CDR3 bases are TGTGCCAGCAGTTATTCCTCCGTTTACAATGAGCAGTTCTTC. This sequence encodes CASSYSSVYNEQFF.

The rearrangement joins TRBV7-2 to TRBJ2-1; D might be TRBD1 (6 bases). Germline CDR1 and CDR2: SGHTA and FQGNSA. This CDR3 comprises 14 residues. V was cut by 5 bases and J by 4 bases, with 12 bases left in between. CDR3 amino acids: CASSTPDSYNEQFF. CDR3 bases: TGTGCCAGCAGCACCCCGGACAGTTACAATGAGCAGTTCTTC.

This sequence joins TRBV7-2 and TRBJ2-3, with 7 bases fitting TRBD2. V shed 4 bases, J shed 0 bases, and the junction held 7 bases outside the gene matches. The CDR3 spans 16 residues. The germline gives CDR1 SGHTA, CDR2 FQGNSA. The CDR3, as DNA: TGTGCCAGCAGCTCCCAGCGGGGATTTAGCACAGATACGCAGTATTTT. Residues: CASSSQRGFSTDTQYF.

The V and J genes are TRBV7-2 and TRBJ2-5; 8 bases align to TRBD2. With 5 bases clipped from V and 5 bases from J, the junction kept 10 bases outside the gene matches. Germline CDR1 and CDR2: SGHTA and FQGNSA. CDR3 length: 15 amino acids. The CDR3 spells CASSASSGPRETQYF. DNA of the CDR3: TGTGCCAGCAGCGCCTCTAGCGGGCCAAGGGAGACCCAGTACTTC.

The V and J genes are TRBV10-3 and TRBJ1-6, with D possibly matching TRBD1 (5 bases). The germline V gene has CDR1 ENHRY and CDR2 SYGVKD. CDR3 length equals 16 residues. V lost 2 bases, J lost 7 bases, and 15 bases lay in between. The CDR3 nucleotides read TGTGCCATCAGTGAGGCCAACCGGACAAAAAATTCACCCCTCCACTTT. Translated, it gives CAISEANRTKNSPLHF.

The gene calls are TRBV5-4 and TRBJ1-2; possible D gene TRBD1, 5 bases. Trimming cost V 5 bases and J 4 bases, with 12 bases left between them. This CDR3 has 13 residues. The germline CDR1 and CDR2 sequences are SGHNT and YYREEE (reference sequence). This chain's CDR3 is CASRTGGTYGYTF. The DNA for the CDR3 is TGTGCCAGCAGGACCGGGGGGACCTATGGCTACACCTTC. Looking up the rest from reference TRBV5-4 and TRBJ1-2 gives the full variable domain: ETGVTQSPTHLIKTRGQQVTLRCSSQSGHNTVSWYQQALGQGPQFIFQYYREEENGRGNFPPRFSGLQFPNYSSELNVNALELDDSALYLCASRTGGTYGYTFGSGTRLTVV.